This TCR beta chain was identified in a study of blood T cell repertoires in COVID-19. Turning to the study itself: The study drew acute and convalescent COVID-19 samples from the United States, Italy and Spain.

Those designated as exposed participants met a COVID-19 case within 2 weeks before study entry. The CDR3 is made up of 16 amino acids. The V gene lost 2 bases and the J gene lost 4 bases, with 17 bases spanning the gap. Germline CDR1 SEHNR, CDR2 FQNEAQ (reference sequence). In the original processing: Amplification with reference gene primers provided the estimates of nucleated cell counts. The data were produced by immunoSEQ multiplex PCR, yet TCRdb's version contains in-frame clones alone and is incomplete. Clonal size and the V and J genes are those of that table, whereas D and trimming came from the DNA. The sample includes some 360,000 clones, 85% to 90% seen only once; the top ten take under 1.2%.

This clonotype originated in a woman aged 25 to 45 who had been exposed to COVID-19. The V call is TRBV7-9, the J call TRBJ1-2, with D possibly TRBD1 on 6 matching bases. The sample comprised PBMCs or T cells enriched from blood (not recorded which). The CDR3: CASSLPDSLPFYGYTF. The DNA of the CDR3 is TGTGCCAGCAGCTTACCGGACAGTTTACCGTTCTATGGCTACACCTTC.